The entry below gives a single TCR beta chain sequence along with its context. This clonotype occurred a few times. The specificity of this receptor is unknown. No quality values exist for individual bases; no much larger clone is one base distant. The receptor library was made with RACE. Sequencing relied on a NextSeq 500. During library preparation, unique molecular identifiers were attached to individual cDNA molecules so that TCRs could be counted in a quantitative, reproducible way. The study's own analysis went as follows. The median number of TCRs per sample was 95,638, ranging from about 20,000 to 700,000. V, J and CDR3 annotation of the TCR reads was performed with the Decombinator software suite. For PS versus PT1 abundance plots, all samples were subsampled to the same number of TCRs (28,000). TCRs were defined as expanded if absent before sensitization and observed at least eight times at the 2-week time point. In-frame beta chains were kept once TCRdb had trimmed the public reads at Q25 with fastp and called clones with MiXCR. Rows are unified per CDR3 protein, each entry keeping the most common DNA and genes. It is TCRdb's table, rather than the study itself, that gives the V and J calls and clone size. Within this sample are 35,000 to 45,000 distinct CDR3 sequences, with around 10% of them counted one time only. The top ten constitute 1.9% of the sample.

The time point label for this specimen denotes: pre-sensitization, week 0. This specimen's treatment or condition label, per the study, means: therapeutic diphenylcyclopropenone sensitization with weekly scalp DPC. Total RNA was extracted from unfractionated whole blood that had been collected in Tempus Blood RNA tubes. Blood at each patch-test visit was drawn before the patch test was applied. Patients were eligible if aged 18 to 70, diagnosed with alopecia and judged suitable for DPC therapy, and pregnant patients were excluded. The CDR3 covers 12 residues, taking in both the cysteine and the phenylalanine. Only CDR3 DNA is held: 36 bases, read in frame from base 1. The V end loses 4 bases and the J end loses 10 bases, and a stretch of 11 bases separates them. CDR1 and CDR2 were assigned from the germline V gene as SGHTA and FQGNSA. These data come from a study of human T cells and chemical hapten exposure (dated by TCRdb to about 2021). Regarding the complete study: For sensitization, 2% DPC in acetone was applied to an approximately 2 cm by approximately 2 cm area of upper inner arm skin. Patients additionally received weekly therapeutic DPC doses to the scalp throughout the roughly 23-week study period. Patch tests used Finn chambers with 0.01% DPC on the upper back, scored after 6 days by International Contact Dermatitis Research Group standards. Most of the patients in the cohort were female, and the cohort covered alopecia areata with under or over 50% scalp involvement, alopecia totalis and alopecia universalis. Libraries were pooled for sequencing, and per-sample TCR yields varied mainly because of small differences in library volumes within the pool. The study tracked peripheral blood TCR repertoire changes in vivo during primary and secondary sensitization to the hapten diphenylcyclopropenone (DPC) in alopecia patients. Patient blood was sampled pre-sensitization (week 0) and at 2, 6 and about 24 weeks after DPC sensitization. Under 30 alopecia patients gave blood for TCR sequencing at one to four time points (pre-sensitization, 2, 6 and 24 weeks). Each blood RNA sample was used to sequence both TCR alpha and TCR beta chains. General study outcomes and caveats: All patients had alopecia, a presumed autoimmune disease, so their immune response might differ from that of healthy individuals. A positive correlation was found between the number of PT1 expanded TCRs and patch test score, with significance reached at thresholds 8, 16 and 32 but not 4. Compared with pre-sensitization or healthy control sets, expanded TCRs formed significantly more large CDR3 similarity clusters, which is consistent with antigen-driven responses. DPC sensitization did not change the number of TCRs with a frequency above 1 in 1000, and there was no evidence of changes in global repertoire structure. Repeated subsampling changed both the strength of the expansion versus patch-test correlation and the threshold at which the correlation became significant.

This receptor was identified in a woman aged 40 to 50 with alopecia areata. Some clones in this sample may be carry-over from other donors' samples. Rearrangement joined TRBV7-2 to TRBJ2-1; 5 matching bases give a weak D call of TRBD2. Sequenced here: whole blood, sampled in connection with sensitization to the hapten diphenylcyclopropenone (DPC). The DNA reads as follows: TGTGCCAGCAGCTCGCGGGTTGGAGAGCAGTTCTTC. Its protein is CASSSRVGEQFF.